Listed here is a single T cell receptor beta chain. This CDR3 is built from 16 residues. Germline-derived CDR1 and CDR2 are PRHDT and FYEKMQ (reference sequence). The J segment lost 0 bases and the V segment lost 5 bases, leaving 7 bases of the junction unmatched. This sample is drawn from a study of control samples from healthy donors and cancer patients. Profiling relied on immunoSEQ multiplex PCR, and the TCRdb table lists in-frame clones only, not all of them. Of tens of thousands of clones in the sample, about 89% were seen once. The chain is built from TRBV13 and TRBJ2-7, with 10 bases lining up with TRBD1. Sequenced sample: blood. The origin of this receptor is a man aged 50 to 59 in good health. The CDR3 DNA is TGTGCCAGCAGCCTCTCGGACAGGGGGGTCTCCTACGAGCAGTACTTC. Translated: CASSLSDRGVSYEQYF.